These 10 T cell receptor delta chains came from one sample sequenced in a study of delta chains in infants with herpesvirus infections listed by TCRdb under 2023. Library preparation was by RT-PCR. The run used an Illumina MiSeq. To generate TCR cDNA, PBMC RNA underwent reverse transcription with SuperScript II using gamma-chain- and delta-chain-specific primers. For TCRdb, the public reads were processed anew by CATT, and duplicate DNA sequences were folded into one row. This sample comprises around 800 delta-chain clones, less than 20% of them detected only once. The top ten hold 7.5% to 10% of the sample. The material was peripheral blood, obtained at time point 1 of longitudinal follow-up. Source of these receptors: a human donor who was a Ugandan infant, either HIV-exposed or HIV-unexposed (not recorded which).

This clone is large in the sample. Here the CDR3 DNA reads TGTGCCTGTGAGTACTGGGGGAGCTCCTGGGACACCCGACAGATGTTTTTC. This sequence encodes CACEYWGSSWDTRQMFF. The chain uses TRDV2 and TRDJ3; 9 bases match TRDD3. This CDR3 is 17 amino acids long. V was clipped by 4 bases and J by 0 bases; unmatched bases: 3. CDR1 and CDR2 from the germline V gene are GEAIGNYY and EKD.

The chain is built from TRDV1 and TRDJ1, with TRDD3 matching 7 bases. The length of the CDR3 is 22 residues. CDR1 is TSWWSYY and CDR2 is QGS in the germline V gene. V lost 4 bases, J lost 5 bases, and 31 bases stayed unmatched. CDR3 sequence: CALGAPPPLSPGGPWVADKLIF. CDR3 sequence (DNA): TGTGCTCTTGGGGCCCCGCCCCCTCTTTCGCCTGGGGGCCCCTGGGTGGCAGATAAACTCATCTTT.

This clone qualifies as medium-sized (0.01 to 0.1%). V is TRDV1 and J is TRDJ1, with D tentatively TRDD2 (6 bases). The CDR3 covers 22 residues. The germline V gene encodes CDR1 TSWWSYY and CDR2 QGS. V dropped 0 bases and J dropped 4 bases, with 33 bases sitting between them. CDR3 residues: CALGELSASSPRQRDFCDKLIF. CDR3 bases: TGTGCTCTTGGGGAACTTAGTGCTTCCTCTCCCCGCCAACGCGATTTCTGCGATAAACTCATCTTT.

The chain combines TRAV38-2/DV8 with TRDJ1; TRDD3 matches at 13 bases. With V trimmed by 6 bases and J by 5 bases, 7 bases remained unmatched. The germline V gene encodes CDR1 TSESDYY and CDR2 QEAYKQQN. CDR3 length: 15 amino acids. This CDR3 reads CAYISTGGYADKLIF. The CDR3, as DNA: TGTGCTTATATTTCTACTGGGGGATACGCAGATAAACTCATCTTT.

To note about this clone: A read error likely explains this, since a far larger clone differs by one base. The chain uses TRDV2 and TRDJ3; 7 nucleotides line up with TRDD3. The CDR3 is 21 amino acids. Germline V gene data show CDR1 as GEAIGNYY and CDR2 as EKD. CDR3 nucleotides: TGTGCCTGTGACACCGCGTGGGCGGGGGATCCCACACCCTGGGACGCCCGACAGATGTTTTTC. This encodes CACDTAWAGDPTPWDARQMFF.

In its sample, this clone ranks as large (0.1 to 1%). The chain is built from TRDV1 and TRDJ3, with 10 nucleotides matching TRDD3. J was trimmed by 2 bases and V by 0 bases; bases with no gene match: 16. CDR3 length equals 23 residues. Per the germline V gene, CDR1 is TSWWSYY and CDR2 is QGS. CDR3 loop: CALGELAPVLGDAMPWDTRQMFF. The CDR3 DNA reads as TGTGCTCTTGGGGAACTAGCGCCTGTACTGGGGGATGCGATGCCCTGGGACACCCGACAGATGTTTTTC.

With regard to this clone: This likely stems from a read error, as it lies one base from a far larger clone. V and J are TRDV2 and TRDJ3; 7 nucleotides line up with TRDD3. The J gene comes from matching the DNA to germline here; TCRdb lacks it. V lost 6 bases, J lost 0 bases, and 10 bases stayed unmatched. The CDR3 sequence is 18 residues long. The germline CDR1 and CDR2 sequences are GEAIGNYY and EKD. The CDR3 nucleotides read TGTGCCTGTAACCTACTGGGGAATATCTCCTGGGACACCCGACAGATGTTTTTC. Translation: CACNLLGNISWDTRQMFF.

In the case of this clone: This likely came from a read error, as a far larger clone is one base away. The chain links TRDV2 to TRDJ3, with TRDD3 matching over 10 bases. The germline CDR1 and CDR2 sequences are GEAIGNYY and EKD. Losses at the gene ends were 0 bases for V and 0 bases for J; bases not matched to a gene: 7. The CDR3 contains 20 residues. CDR3 sequence (DNA): TGTGCCTGTGACACCTTACTGGGGGATGCCAGCTCCTGGGACACCCGACAGATGTTTTTC. Translated, it gives CACDTLLGDASSWDTRQMFF.

Sample share makes this clone large. The V and J genes are TRDV2 and TRDJ3, with TRDD3 identical over 10 bases. Germline CDR1 reads GEAIGNYY; CDR2 reads EKD. With 3 bases clipped from V and 0 bases from J, the junction kept 7 bases outside the gene matches. CDR3 size: 19 residues. DNA of the CDR3: TGTGCCTGTGACGCCCTACTGGGGGATCCCTCCTGGGACACCCGACAGATGTTTTTC. It specifies CACDALLGDPSWDTRQMFF.

With respect to this clone: It differs at one base from a far larger clone, so likely a read error. The rearrangement links TRDV2 to TRDJ3, with D uncertain. The CDR3 spans 16 residues. Germline assignment: CDR1 GEAIGNYY and CDR2 EKD. Trimming cost V 3 bases and J 0 bases, with 8 bases left between them. The CDR3 DNA reads TGTGCCTGTGACTGGGAGATCTCCTGGGACACCCGACAGATGTTTTTC. Translated: CACDWEISWDTRQMFF.